These 31 T cell receptor beta chains originate from one sample sequenced in a study of blood T cell repertoires in COVID-19. Assay: immunoSEQ multiplex PCR; the TCRdb copy retains only in-frame clones and omits some. The data contain 150,000 to 200,000 clones, roughly 80% of them singletons. Sequenced material: peripheral blood. These TCRs come from a woman aged 70-85 years with COVID-19, enrolled during active disease.

V is TRBV4-2 and J is TRBJ2-2; 8 nucleotides agree with TRBD1. In germline, CDR1 is LGHNA, CDR2 YNFKEQ. With V trimmed by 3 bases and J by 1 base, 1 base remained unmatched. The CDR3 contains 15 residues. The chain's CDR3 is CASSQTGVNTGELFF. CDR3 bases: TGTGCCAGCAGCCAGACAGGGGTGAACACCGGGGAGCTGTTTTTT.

The chain combines TRBV2 with TRBJ1-5; D is undetermined. CDR3 length: 12 amino acids. V lost 7 bases and J 3 bases, leaving 7 bases between the germline ends. The germline V gene has CDR1 SNHLY and CDR2 FYNNEI. The CDR3 bases are TGTGCCAGCATGGGCTCCAATCAGCCCCAGCATTTT. This sequence encodes CASMGSNQPQHF. The entire variable domain, with the rest obtained from reference TRBV2 and TRBJ1-5, is as follows: EPEVTQTPSHQVTQMGQEVILRCVPISNHLYFYWYRQILGQKVEFLVSFYNNEISEKSEIFDDQFSVERPDGSNFTLKIRSTKLEDSAMYFCASMGSNQPQHFGDGTRLSIL.

V is TRBV2 and J is TRBJ2-5; possibly TRBD2 for D (6 bases). Trimming left V 0 bases short and J 2 bases short, with 13 bases between. The CDR3 extends over 16 amino acids. In germline, CDR1 is SNHLY, CDR2 FYNNEI. CDR3 amino acids: CASSEAGGRGQETQYF. CDR3 DNA: TGTGCCAGCAGTGAAGCGGGAGGTCGGGGGCAAGAGACCCAGTACTTC.

The chain uses TRBV4-1 and TRBJ1-4, with D unresolved. From germline, CDR1 is MGHRA and CDR2 YSYEKL. Between the trimmed V and J ends, which lost 1 base and 11 bases, there was a span of 17 bases. The CDR3 runs 15 residues. The CDR3 sequence is CASSQVDIGEGKLFF. DNA for the CDR3: TGCGCCAGCAGCCAAGTAGATATCGGGGAGGGTAAACTGTTTTTT.

The gene calls are TRBV6-6 and TRBJ2-7; 8 bases are shared with TRBD1. Germline V gene data show CDR1 as MNHNY and CDR2 as SVGAGI (reference sequence). CDR3 length: 14 residues. The junction had 5 bases not matched to a gene; V was cut back by 6 bases and J by 1 base. The CDR3 loop is CASRDGQGSYEQYF. DNA for the CDR3: TGTGCCAGCAGGGACGGACAGGGATCCTACGAGCAGTACTTC.

CDR3 bases: TGTGCCAGCAGTTTCCCAGGGGGGTATGGCTACACCTTC. Translated, it gives CASSFPGGYGYTF. V and J are TRBV12-3 or TRBV12-4 and TRBJ1-2; 7 nucleotides line up with TRBD1. After removal of 3 bases from V and 5 bases from J, the junction contained 3 bases not matched to a gene. CDR3 length equals 13 residues.

The V and J genes are TRBV10-1 and TRBJ2-5; D not resolved. The CDR3 consists of 14 residues. Germline CDR1 is WNHNN and CDR2 is SYGVQD (reference sequence). Deletions cut 4 bases from V and 5 bases from J, with 14 bases between. CDR3 sequence (DNA): TGCGCCAGCAGTGCGAAGGTCGCCAGGGAGACCCAGTACTTC. Its protein product is CASSAKVARETQYF.

The J gene is TRBJ1-3, the V gene TRBV11-2; tentative D call: TRBD1 (6 bases). Germline assignment: CDR1 SGHAT and CDR2 FQNNGV. The CDR3 loop spans 18 amino acids. V lost 5 bases, J lost 0 bases, and 20 bases lay in between. In nucleotides, the CDR3 is TGTGCCAGCAGCAGTACCCTACAGGGACCTAGCTCTGGAAACACCATATATTTT. The encoded protein is CASSSTLQGPSSGNTIYF.

This chain joins TRBV5-1 and TRBJ1-6; unclear D gene. CDR1 and CDR2 from the germline V gene are SGHRS and YFSETQ. There are 13 residues in the CDR3. V lost 0 bases and J lost 7, with 5 bases in between. CDR3 residues: CASSLDLNSPLHF. Here the CDR3 DNA reads TGCGCCAGCAGCTTGGATCTGAATTCACCCCTCCACTTT. The full variable domain, completed using reference TRBV5-1 and TRBJ1-6, is KAGVTQTPRYLIKTRGQQVTLSCSPISGHRSVSWYQQTPGQGLQFLFEYFSETQRNKGNFPGRFSGRQFSNSRSEMNVSTLELGDSALYLCASSLDLNSPLHFGNGTRLTVT.

There are a few counts of this clone. The chain combines TRBV29-1 with TRBJ2-7; TRBD2 agrees at 7 bases. Looked up from germline, CDR1 is SQVTM and CDR2 is ANQGSEA. V was clipped by 4 bases and J by 6 bases; unmatched bases: 9. This CDR3 is 13 amino acids long. The CDR3 nucleotides are TGCAGCGTTGGGGCTAGCGGACCCTCCGAGCAGTACTTC. Encoded protein: CSVGASGPSEQYF.

This chain joins TRBV5-1 and TRBJ2-5; 9 positions match TRBD1. The CDR3 is made up of 16 amino acids. Germline trimming cut 4 bases from V and 6 bases from J; bases unmatched to any gene: 13. Germline CDR1 and CDR2: SGHRS and YFSETQ. The CDR3, as DNA: TGCGCCAGCAGCCGAGGGGGGACAGGGAAAAAGCAGACCCAGTACTTC. Residues: CASSRGGTGKKQTQYF.

The chain is built from TRBV2 and TRBJ1-2; D gene uncertain. The CDR3 is 12 residues long. Germline V CDR1 and CDR2: SNHLY, FYNNEI. V was cut by 6 bases and J by 4 bases, with 9 bases left in between. The CDR3: CASRSGSYGYTF. CDR3 in DNA: TGTGCCAGCAGATCGGGTTCCTATGGCTACACCTTC. The full variable domain, with the rest looked up from reference TRBV2 and TRBJ1-2, is EPEVTQTPSHQVTQMGQEVILRCVPISNHLYFYWYRQILGQKVEFLVSFYNNEISEKSEIFDDQFSVERPDGSNFTLKIRSTKLEDSAMYFCASRSGSYGYTFGSGTRLTVV.

The V call is TRBV7-3, the J call TRBJ2-1, with D unclear. CDR3 length: 13 amino acids. Germline V CDR1 and CDR2: SGHTA, FQGTGA. The V end lost 2 bases, the J end lost 5 bases, and 7 bases lay between the germline ends. This CDR3 reads CASSLFYDNEQFF. The CDR3 nucleotides read TGTGCCAGCAGCTTATTCTACGACAATGAGCAGTTCTTC.

The J gene is TRBJ1-2, the V gene TRBV30; D gene unclear. Looked up from germline, CDR1 is GTSNPN and CDR2 is SVGIG (reference sequence). Trimming cost V 5 bases and J 4 bases, with 11 bases left between them. This CDR3 has 12 residues. The CDR3 sequence is CAWALGVYGYTF. The CDR3 nucleotides are TGTGCCTGGGCCTTGGGAGTCTATGGCTACACCTTC.

This chain joins TRBV10-3 and TRBJ2-1, with D perhaps TRBD2 (6 bases). Germline-derived CDR1 and CDR2 are ENHRY and SYGVKD. V lost 7 bases to trimming and J lost 8 bases, with 18 bases between them. The CDR3 has 14 residues. The CDR3 region has the DNA TGTGCCATCAAAAGCGGAGGGTCTTCCCATGAGCAGTTCTTC. It translates to CAIKSGGSSHEQFF.

The chain has TRBV7-2 and TRBJ1-5; 7 nucleotides agree with TRBD1. The CDR3 spans 14 residues. Germline V gene lookup returns CDR1 SGHTA and CDR2 FQGNSA. V shed 3 bases, J shed 4 bases, and the junction held 3 bases outside the gene matches. The CDR3 loop is CASSFSGGNQPQHF. CDR3 in DNA: TGTGCCAGCAGCTTCTCAGGGGGTAATCAGCCCCAGCATTTT.

This chain connects TRBV5-1 to TRBJ2-1; perhaps TRBD2 as D (6 bases). Germline V gene sequence: CDR1 SGHRS, CDR2 YFSETQ. The ends were cut back, 0 bases at V and 3 bases at J, with 13 bases in the middle. The CDR3 consists of 16 residues. The CDR3 sequence is CASSLGRDLFYNEQFF. The CDR3 bases are TGCGCCAGCAGCTTGGGGAGGGATCTGTTCTACAATGAGCAGTTCTTC.

The chain combines TRBV5-1 with TRBJ1-2; perhaps TRBD1 as D (6 bases). The CDR3 extends over 13 amino acids. Germline values: CDR1 SGHRS, CDR2 YFSETQ. V lost 2 bases to trimming and J lost 6 bases, with 11 bases between them. CDR3 nucleotides: TGCGCCAGCAGCTTACAGGGATACGATGGCTACACCTTC. Translated, it gives CASSLQGYDGYTF.

The CDR3 nucleotides are TGTGCCAGCAGCGCAGGGACAGGGTCGAACACCGGGGAGCTGTTTTTT. Its translation: CASSAGTGSNTGELFF. J is TRBJ2-2 and V is TRBV9; 9 nucleotides agree with TRBD1. The germline gives CDR1 SGDLS, CDR2 YYNGEE. Losses at the gene ends were 3 bases for V and 0 bases for J; bases not matched to a gene: 3. The CDR3 has 16 amino acids. Full variable domain (outside the CDR3, taken from reference TRBV9 and TRBJ2-2): DSGVTQTPKHLITATGQRVTLRCSPRSGDLSVYWYQQSLDQGLQFLIQYYNGEERAKGNILERFSAQQFPDLHSELNLSSLELGDSALYFCASSAGTGSNTGELFFGEGSRLTVL.

This clone showed up just once. The CDR3 loop is CASSPPSSMAASRTDTQYF. CDR3 sequence (DNA): TGTGCCAGCTCACCACCGTCATCCATGGCTGCCTCCCGCACAGATACGCAGTATTTT. The chain uses TRBV18 and TRBJ2-3; no clear D gene. CDR1 is KGHSH, CDR2 LQKENI, per germline. The CDR3 length is 19 residues. Trimming shortened V by 0 bases and J by 1 base, and 20 bases separated the two germline ends.

The CDR3 protein is CASSQAANYGYTF. Here the CDR3 DNA reads TGTGCCAGCAGCCAAGCGGCTAACTATGGCTACACCTTC. The chain joins TRBV3-1 (or the pseudogene TRBV3-2) to TRBJ1-2; no definite D call. The CDR3 spans 13 residues. V dropped 1 base and J dropped 0 bases, with 3 bases sitting between them. CDR1 and CDR2 (germline): LGHDT, YNNKEL (reference sequence).

The rearrangement joins TRBV28 to TRBJ2-3; maybe TRBD2 (6 bases). Per germline, CDR1 MDHEN and CDR2 SYDVKM. V was cut by 6 bases and J by 2 bases, with 18 bases left in between. The CDR3 extends over 16 amino acids. In nucleotides, the CDR3 is TGTGCCAGCAGCCCCTCAAGGAGGGGATTCACAGATACGCAGTATTTT. Its translation: CASSPSRRGFTDTQYF.

The chain employs TRBV3-1 (or the pseudogene TRBV3-2) and TRBJ2-2; 11 bases line up with TRBD1. The germline V gene has CDR1 LGHDT and CDR2 YNNKEL (reference sequence). The CDR3 runs 16 residues. The junction had 7 bases not matched to a gene; V was cut back by 5 bases and J by 5 bases. The CDR3 sequence is CASSFPGQGGTGELFF. As DNA, the CDR3 is TGTGCCAGCAGCTTCCCGGGACAGGGGGGGACCGGGGAGCTGTTTTTT.

V and J are TRBV27 and TRBJ2-1; D might be TRBD1 (5 bases). CDR3 length: 15 amino acids. Germline V gene sequence: CDR1 MNHEY, CDR2 SMNVEV (reference sequence). Trimming removed 3 bases from V and 0 bases from J, with 9 bases in between. DNA of the CDR3: TGTGCCAGCAGTTTGCAGGGTCCCTCCTACAATGAGCAGTTCTTC. Translating it yields CASSLQGPSYNEQFF.

This chain links TRBV18 with TRBJ1-3; tentative D call: TRBD1 (6 bases). Trimming pared 6 bases from V and 0 bases from J, leaving 15 bases between. There are 16 residues in the CDR3. The germline CDR1 and CDR2 sequences are KGHSH and LQKENI. CDR3 protein: CASSTQGTLSGNTIYF. The CDR3 DNA is TGTGCCAGCTCCACACAGGGAACCCTCTCTGGAAACACCATATATTTT.

The chain couples TRBV28 to TRBJ2-5; tentatively, D is TRBD1 (6 bases). The CDR3 covers 14 residues. Germline lookup yields CDR1 MDHEN and CDR2 SYDVKM. V lost 6 bases and J lost 3, with 14 bases in between. The CDR3 spells CASSLRDIEETQYF. CDR3 bases: TGTGCCAGCAGCCTCCGGGACATAGAAGAGACCCAGTACTTC.

V gene TRBV3-1 (or the pseudogene TRBV3-2) combines with J gene TRBJ2-7, with a possible D match to TRBD2 (6 bases). V was trimmed by 3 bases and J by 4 bases, leaving 7 bases between them. Per the germline V gene, CDR1 is LGHDT and CDR2 is YNNKEL (reference sequence). The CDR3 sequence is 12 residues long. DNA for the CDR3: TGTGCCAGCAGCCAGGGAGGTTACGAGCAGTACGTC. This codes for CASSQGGYEQYV.

In its sample, this clone was seen a few times. This chain links TRBV29-1 with TRBJ1-5; 7 bases line up with TRBD1. This CDR3 comprises 12 residues. Losses at the gene ends were 5 bases for V and 11 bases for J; bases not matched to a gene: 9. Looked up from germline, CDR1 is SQVTM and CDR2 is ANQGSEA. The CDR3 sequence is CSVSEGQSTQHF. CDR3 DNA sequence: TGCAGCGTTTCAGAGGGACAGTCGACCCAGCATTTT.

The rearrangement joins TRBV7-2 to TRBJ2-1; TRBD2 is a possible D gene (6 bases). Trimming shortened V by 1 base and J by 0 bases, and 13 bases separated the two germline ends. In germline, CDR1 is SGHTA, CDR2 FQGNSA. The CDR3 spans 17 residues. The CDR3 DNA follows: TGTGCCAGCAGCTTAGTTACGGACTACAGCTCCTACAATGAGCAGTTCTTC. As protein: CASSLVTDYSSYNEQFF.

The chain joins TRBV6-4 to TRBJ2-2, with 13 positions matching TRBD2. Germline trimming cut 4 bases from V and 5 bases from J; bases unmatched to any gene: 10. This CDR3 is 18 amino acids long. CDR1 and CDR2 from the germline V gene are MRHNA and SNTAGT. This chain's CDR3 is CASSGTPGLAGNTGELFF. Written as DNA, the CDR3 is TGTGCCAGCAGTGGTACTCCGGGACTAGCGGGGAATACCGGGGAGCTGTTTTTT.

The chain employs TRBV3-1 (or the pseudogene TRBV3-2) and TRBJ2-1, with 12 bases matching TRBD2. Germline V lookup: CDR1 LGHDT, CDR2 YNNKEL (reference sequence). V lost 5 bases, J lost 16 bases, and 9 bases stayed unmatched. The CDR3 is 13 amino acids. DNA for the CDR3: TGTGCCAGCAGCTCGCGGACTAGCGGGATAAACTTCTTC. Translating gives CASSSRTSGINFF.